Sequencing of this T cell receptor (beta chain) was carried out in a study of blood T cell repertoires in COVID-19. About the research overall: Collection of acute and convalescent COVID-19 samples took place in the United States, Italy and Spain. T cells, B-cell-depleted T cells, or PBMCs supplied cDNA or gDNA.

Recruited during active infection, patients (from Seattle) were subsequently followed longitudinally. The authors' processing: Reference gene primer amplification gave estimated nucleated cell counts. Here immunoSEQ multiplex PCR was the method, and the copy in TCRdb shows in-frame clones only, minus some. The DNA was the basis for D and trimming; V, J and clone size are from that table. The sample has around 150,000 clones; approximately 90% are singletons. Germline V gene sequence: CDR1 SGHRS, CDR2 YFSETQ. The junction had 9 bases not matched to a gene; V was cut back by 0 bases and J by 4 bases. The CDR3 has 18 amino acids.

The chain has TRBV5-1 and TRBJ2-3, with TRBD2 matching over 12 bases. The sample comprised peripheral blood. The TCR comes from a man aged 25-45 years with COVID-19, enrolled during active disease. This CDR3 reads CASSLGALTSGSPDTQYF. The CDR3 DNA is TGCGCCAGCAGCTTGGGGGCCTTGACTAGCGGGAGCCCAGATACGCAGTATTTT.